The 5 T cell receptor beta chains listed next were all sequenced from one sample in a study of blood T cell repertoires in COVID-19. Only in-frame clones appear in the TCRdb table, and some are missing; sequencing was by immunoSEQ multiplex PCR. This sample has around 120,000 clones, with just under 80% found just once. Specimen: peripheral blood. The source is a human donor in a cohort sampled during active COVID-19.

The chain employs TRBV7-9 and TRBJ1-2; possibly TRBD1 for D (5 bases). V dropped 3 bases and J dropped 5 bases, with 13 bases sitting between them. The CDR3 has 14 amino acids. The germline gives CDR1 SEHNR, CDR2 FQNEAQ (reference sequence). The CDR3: CASSFLTAFYGYTF. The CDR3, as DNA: TGTGCCAGCAGCTTCCTGACAGCTTTTTATGGCTACACCTTC.

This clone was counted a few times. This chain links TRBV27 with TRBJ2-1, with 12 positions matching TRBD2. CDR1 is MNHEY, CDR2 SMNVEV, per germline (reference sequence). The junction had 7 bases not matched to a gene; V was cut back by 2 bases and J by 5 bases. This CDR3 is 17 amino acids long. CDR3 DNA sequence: TGTGCCAGCAGTTTACTAGCGGGGGGGCGACAAAACAATGAGCAGTTCTTC. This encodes CASSLLAGGRQNNEQFF.

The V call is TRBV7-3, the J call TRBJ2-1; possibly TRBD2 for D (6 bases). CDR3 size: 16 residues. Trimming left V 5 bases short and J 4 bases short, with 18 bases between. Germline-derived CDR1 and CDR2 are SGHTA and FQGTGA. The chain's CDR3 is CASSLHGGAEYNEQFF. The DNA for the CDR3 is TGTGCCAGCAGCCTCCACGGGGGAGCGGAGTACAATGAGCAGTTCTTC.

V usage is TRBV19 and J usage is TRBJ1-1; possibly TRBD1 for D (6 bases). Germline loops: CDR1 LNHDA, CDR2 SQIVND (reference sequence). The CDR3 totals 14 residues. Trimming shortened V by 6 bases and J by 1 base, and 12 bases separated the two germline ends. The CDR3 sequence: CASRRQAENTEAFF. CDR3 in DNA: TGTGCCAGTAGAAGACAGGCAGAGAACACTGAAGCTTTCTTT.

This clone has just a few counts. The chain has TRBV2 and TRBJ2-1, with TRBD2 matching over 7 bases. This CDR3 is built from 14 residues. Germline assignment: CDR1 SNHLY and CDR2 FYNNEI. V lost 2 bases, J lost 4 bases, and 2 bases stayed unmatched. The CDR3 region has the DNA TGTGCCAGCAGTGAACTGCGGGGGTACAATGAGCAGTTCTTC. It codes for CASSELRGYNEQFF.